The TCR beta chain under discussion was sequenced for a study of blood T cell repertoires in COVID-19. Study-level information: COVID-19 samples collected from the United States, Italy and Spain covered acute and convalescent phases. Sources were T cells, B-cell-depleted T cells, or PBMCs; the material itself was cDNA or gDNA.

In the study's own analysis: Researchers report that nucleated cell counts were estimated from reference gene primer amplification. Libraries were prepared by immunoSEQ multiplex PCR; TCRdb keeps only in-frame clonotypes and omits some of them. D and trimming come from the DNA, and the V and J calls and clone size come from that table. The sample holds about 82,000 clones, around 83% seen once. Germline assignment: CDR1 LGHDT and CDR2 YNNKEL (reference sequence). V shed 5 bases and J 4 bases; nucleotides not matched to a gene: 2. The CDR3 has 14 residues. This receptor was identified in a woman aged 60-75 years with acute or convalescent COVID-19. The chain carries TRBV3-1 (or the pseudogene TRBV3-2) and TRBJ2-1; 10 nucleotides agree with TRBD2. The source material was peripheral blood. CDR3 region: CASSNSGRYNEQFF. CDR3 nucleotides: TGTGCCAGCAGCAATAGCGGGAGGTACAATGAGCAGTTCTTC.